This TCR beta chain is drawn from a study of blood T cell repertoires in COVID-19. Study in general: Acute and convalescent COVID-19 samples came from the United States, Italy and Spain. T cells, B-cell-depleted T cells, or PBMCs supplied cDNA or gDNA.

Study processing details: It was from reference gene primer amplification that nucleated cell counts were estimated. Here immunoSEQ multiplex PCR was the method, and the copy in TCRdb shows in-frame clones only, minus some. V and J calls and clone size are given by that table; D and trimming were obtained from the DNA. The table includes 150,000 to 200,000 clones, approximately 86% detected once. This clone is medium-sized. The sample comprised peripheral blood. The receptor was isolated from a man aged 35 to 55 with active or convalescent COVID-19.

The CDR3 is CASSLERNYGYTF. The CDR3 DNA follows: TGTGCCAGCAGTTTAGAGAGGAACTATGGCTACACCTTC. The chain uses TRBV6-6 and TRBJ1-2; D ambiguous. In germline, CDR1 is MNHNY, CDR2 SVGAGI (reference sequence). The V and J ends lost 4 bases and 2 bases respectively, with 8 bases between them. The CDR3 consists of 13 residues.